This T cell receptor beta chain was captured in a study of metastatic and nonmetastatic thyroid tumors. Whole-study results and caveats: Significantly higher TCR beta diversity was reportedly seen in malignant thyroid tumors than benign nodules, in blood and tumor.

In the case of this clone: Its cognate antigen is unknown.

Every patient underwent thyroid surgery untreated. Germline V lookup: CDR1 MNHNS, CDR2 SASEGT. Between the trimmed V and J ends, which lost 7 bases and 6 bases, there was a span of 10 bases. The CDR3 is 12 residues long. With MiXCR, TCRdb called clones anew from the PCR reads. The repertoire holds roughly 34,000 clones, about 15% seen once, with around a fifth in the top ten. The rearrangement links TRBV6-1 to TRBJ1-5; unclear D gene. This clonotype was sampled from a male donor with papillary thyroid cancer or a benign thyroid nodule (not recorded which). Some clones in this sample may be carry-over from other donors' samples. The sample comprised blood. The CDR3 is CASTEESQPQHF. The DNA for the CDR3 is TGTGCCAGCACAGAAGAATCTCAGCCCCAGCATTTT.